This paragraph covers one TCR beta chain sequence. Its antigen is unidentified. The sample comes from a study of human T cells and chemical hapten exposure. The study's findings and limits: Compared to controls, expanded TCRs made significantly more large clusters of similar CDR3s.

The time point: patch test 3, about 24 weeks after DPC sensitization. Treatment reported: therapeutic diphenylcyclopropenone sensitization with weekly scalp DPC. Patients had alopecia, were aged 18 to 70, and were not pregnant. Researchers extracted total RNA from unfractionated whole blood. This CDR3 region has 14 residues. Germline V gene sequence: CDR1 SGHVS, CDR2 FNYEAQ. Germline trimming cut 5 bases from V and 12 bases from J; bases unmatched to any gene: 14. TCRdb fed the RACE reads into MiXCR, producing one record per CDR3 protein. Here the sample spans 55,000 to 75,000 distinct CDR3 sequences, roughly 12% being singletons.

The gene calls are TRBV7-6 and TRBJ2-3, with 7 bases matching TRBD1. The specimen was whole blood, collected in connection with sensitization to the hapten diphenylcyclopropenone (DPC). The TCR sequence derives from a man under 40 with alopecia areata. Some clones in this sample may be carry-over from other donors' samples. The CDR3 DNA reads TGTGCCAGCAGCCTAGGCGTACAGGGGCCCGTCCAGTATTTT. Translation gives CASSLGVQGPVQYF.